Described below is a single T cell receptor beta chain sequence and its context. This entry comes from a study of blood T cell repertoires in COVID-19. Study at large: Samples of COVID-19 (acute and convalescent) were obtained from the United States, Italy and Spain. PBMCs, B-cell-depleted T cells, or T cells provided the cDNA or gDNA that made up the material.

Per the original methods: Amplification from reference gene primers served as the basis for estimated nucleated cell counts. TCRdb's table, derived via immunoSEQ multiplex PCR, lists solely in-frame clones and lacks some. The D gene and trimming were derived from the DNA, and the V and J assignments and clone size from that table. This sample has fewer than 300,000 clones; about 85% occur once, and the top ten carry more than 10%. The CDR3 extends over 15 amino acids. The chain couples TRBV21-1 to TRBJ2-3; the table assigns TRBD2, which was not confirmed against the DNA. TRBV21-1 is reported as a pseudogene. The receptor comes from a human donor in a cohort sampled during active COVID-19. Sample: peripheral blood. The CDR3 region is CASSIAGGGWDTQYF. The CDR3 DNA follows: TGTGCCAGCAGCATAGCGGGAGGGGGTTGGGATACGCAGTATTTT.